The 27 T cell receptor beta chains listed next were all sequenced from one sample in a study of identical twins' blood T cells. One entry per CDR3 protein, called by TCRdb with MiXCR from the 5' RACE reads. The table lists hundreds of thousands of distinct CDR3 sequences, roughly 30% of them singletons. The material sequenced was PBMCs. These receptors were taken from a woman between 18 and 49 years old in good health.

This clonotype was picked up one time. This may arise from a read error, as a much more abundant clone is one base away. The chain uses TRBV11-2 and TRBJ2-2, with TRBD1 matching 9 bases. Per the germline V gene, CDR1 is SGHAT and CDR2 is FQNNGV. This CDR3 contains 18 residues. The CDR3: CAGSYRPGTGFNTGELFF. For the CDR3, the DNA is TGTGCCGGCAGCTATCGTCCCGGGACAGGGTTCAACACCGGGGAGCTGTTTTTT.

This clonotype was detected only a few times. In nucleotides, the CDR3 is TGCAGCGTTGAACAGGGCGCAACTAATGAAAAACTGTTTTTT. Translating gives CSVEQGATNEKLFF. J is TRBJ1-4 and V is TRBV29-1; D perhaps matches TRBD1 (5 bases). Germline V gene lookup returns CDR1 SQVTM and CDR2 ANQGSEA. The germline V and J ends were trimmed by 2 bases and 0 bases, with 7 bases remaining between them. There are 14 residues in the CDR3.

This chain links TRBV3-1 with TRBJ2-7; D is possibly TRBD1 (6 bases). V gave up 6 bases and J gave up 3 bases, with 12 bases separating them. The germline V gene has CDR1 LGHDT and CDR2 YNNKEL (reference sequence). CDR3 size: 13 residues. The CDR3 nucleotides read TGTGCCAGCAGTGCTCACAGGGTCTACGAGCAGTACTTC. It encodes CASSAHRVYEQYF.

This clonotype was seen a handful of times. V gene TRBV20-1 combines with J gene TRBJ2-1; D gene unclear. The CDR3 is made up of 12 amino acids. Trimming removed 0 bases at V and 8 bases at J, with 8 bases between. Germline assignment: CDR1 DFQATT and CDR2 SNEGSKA (reference sequence). The CDR3 protein is CSARDLVHEQFF. CDR3 coding DNA: TGCAGTGCTAGAGATTTAGTCCATGAGCAGTTCTTC.

V usage is TRBV6-4 and J usage is TRBJ2-5; D is unclear. The V gene's germline CDR1 is MRHNA and CDR2 SNTAGT. Trimming removed 4 bases at V and 4 bases at J, with 16 bases between. CDR3 length equals 15 residues. The DNA of the CDR3 is TGTGCCAGCAGTGTGGAGTCCTCGGACCCAGAGACCCAGTACTTC. Its translation: CASSVESSDPETQYF.

This clonotype was counted a few times. This rearrangement joins TRBV6-5 to TRBJ2-2; 7 nucleotides agree with TRBD2. The V and J ends lost 2 bases and 0 bases, in that order; junction bases with no gene match: 0. This CDR3 comprises 15 residues. CDR1 is MNHEY, CDR2 SVGAGI, per germline. CDR3: CASSYRGANTGELFF. The CDR3 bases are TGTGCCAGCAGTTACCGGGGGGCGAACACCGGGGAGCTGTTTTTT.

This rearrangement joins TRBV4-3 to TRBJ2-3, with D uncertain. The CDR3 is 13 residues long. V lost 2 bases to trimming and J lost 6 bases, with 9 bases between them. CDR1 and CDR2 from the germline V gene are LGHNA and YSLEER. The CDR3 loop is CASSQNSQDTQYF. The CDR3 coding sequence is TGCGCCAGCAGCCAAAATTCACAGGATACGCAGTATTTT.

This clonotype was seen at least ten times. This chain uses TRBV5-1 with TRBJ1-3; no definite D call. The CDR3 runs 14 residues. Germline values: CDR1 SGHRS, CDR2 YFSETQ. V shed 4 bases and J shed 2 bases, with 10 bases lying between them. The CDR3 loop reads CASSGGGPGNTIYF. In DNA form, the CDR3 reads TGCGCCAGCAGCGGAGGAGGTCCTGGAAACACCATATATTTT.

Only a few counts were recorded for this clonotype. This chain joins TRBV19 and TRBJ2-3, with D perhaps TRBD1 (6 bases). Germline CDR1 reads LNHDA; CDR2 reads SQIVND (reference sequence). Trimming took 6 bases from V and 6 from J, leaving 16 bases between them. CDR3 size: 14 residues. CDR3 sequence: CASRRRQAADTQYF. The CDR3 coding sequence is TGTGCCAGTAGGAGAAGACAGGCAGCCGATACGCAGTATTTT.

The J gene is TRBJ2-2, the V gene TRBV9; D is uncertain. V gave up 3 bases and J gave up 1 base, with 16 bases separating them. Germline V CDR1 and CDR2: SGDLS, YYNGEE. The CDR3 contains 17 residues. In DNA form, the CDR3 reads TGTGCCAGCAGCGCCCGCGTAGTAGCAGGGAACACCGGGGAGCTGTTTTTT. This codes for CASSARVVAGNTGELFF.

The chain couples TRBV19 to TRBJ2-1; weak D call: TRBD2 (6 bases). Trimming took 1 base from V and 10 from J, leaving 17 bases between them. Germline V gene sequence: CDR1 LNHDA, CDR2 SQIVND (reference sequence). The CDR3 sequence is 15 residues long. The DNA of the CDR3 is TGTGCCAGTAGTATAGGGCCAGCGGGTCTGATAGAGCAGTTCTTC. Translating gives CASSIGPAGLIEQFF. The full variable domain, rest sourced from reference TRBV19 and TRBJ2-1, is DGGITQSPKYLFRKEGQNVTLSCEQNLNHDAMYWYRQDPGQGLRLIYYSQIVNDFQKGDIAEGYSVSREKKESFPLTVTSAQKNPTAFYLCASSIGPAGLIEQFFGPGTRLTVL.

The table lists this clonotype with a few counts. The chain recombines TRBV5-6 with TRBJ2-7; 7 nucleotides align to TRBD1. The CDR3 loop spans 13 amino acids. Trimming removed 3 bases from V and 5 bases from J; junction bases left unmatched: 5. Looked up from germline, CDR1 is SGHDT and CDR2 is YYEEEE. CDR3 coding DNA: TGTGCCAGCAGCTCCACAGGGGAAAACGAGCAGTACTTC. Protein sequence: CASSSTGENEQYF.

The gene calls are TRBV5-1 and TRBJ2-2, with 10 bases identical to TRBD1. The CDR3 is made up of 16 amino acids. Unmatched junction bases numbered 8, after V lost 3 bases and J lost 6 bases. In germline, CDR1 is SGHRS, CDR2 YFSETQ. CDR3 protein: CASSSISTGGSGELFF. Here the CDR3 DNA reads TGCGCCAGCAGCTCCATCTCGACAGGGGGCTCCGGGGAGCTGTTTTTT.

The chain recombines TRBV7-4 with TRBJ2-7, with 9 positions matching TRBD1. J gave up 1 base and V 4 bases, and 8 bases lay outside the gene matches. The CDR3 is made up of 16 amino acids. Germline assignment: CDR1 SGHVT and CDR2 SQSDAQ. The CDR3 spells CASSSLGTGLSYEQYF. Written as DNA, the CDR3 is TGTGCCAGCAGCTCTTTAGGGACAGGGCTGTCCTACGAGCAGTACTTC.

This clonotype was seen more than once but under ten times. J is TRBJ2-1 and V is TRBV7-6; the match to TRBD2 covers 8 bases. The trim removed 4 bases at V and 5 bases at J, leaving 16 bases unmatched. CDR1 is SGHVS and CDR2 is FNYEAQ in the germline V gene. The CDR3 is made up of 18 amino acids. The CDR3 spells CASSSTYEQLADNNEQFF. CDR3 sequence (DNA): TGTGCCAGCAGCTCCACCTACGAGCAACTAGCGGACAACAATGAGCAGTTCTTC.

In its sample, this clonotype was seen a few times. The rearrangement uses TRBV6-1 and TRBJ2-1; D remains ambiguous. Germline V gives CDR1 MNHNS, CDR2 SASEGT. Trimming cost V 7 bases and J 4 bases, with 11 bases left between them. The CDR3 covers 13 residues. CDR3 residues: CASKQWEYNEQFF. The CDR3 nucleotides are TGTGCCAGCAAACAGTGGGAATACAATGAGCAGTTCTTC.

CDR3 loop: CASTPRDRPSDTQYF. CDR3 DNA: TGTGCCAGCACGCCCCGGGACAGGCCGTCAGATACGCAGTATTTT. The chain combines TRBV19 with TRBJ2-3; 8 nucleotides match TRBD1. The CDR3 runs to 15 residues. Losses at the gene ends were 9 bases for V and 4 bases for J; bases not matched to a gene: 12. Germline V gene sequence: CDR1 LNHDA, CDR2 SQIVND (reference sequence).

The chain uses TRBV5-4 and TRBJ1-4; TRBD1 matches at 9 bases. The V and J ends lost 4 bases and 5 bases, in that order; junction bases with no gene match: 6. CDR1 and CDR2 (germline): SGHNT, YYREEE (reference sequence). This CDR3 has 15 amino acids. CDR3 in amino acids: CASSPTQGANEKLFF. Written as DNA, the CDR3 is TGTGCCAGCAGCCCAACACAGGGGGCAAATGAAAAACTGTTTTTT.

This clonotype was observed a handful of times. This CDR3 reads CSARDRIVYGYTF. CDR3 coding DNA: TGCAGTGCTAGAGACAGGATTGTCTATGGCTACACCTTC. The rearrangement links TRBV20-1 to TRBJ1-2; D call uncertain. Germline V lookup: CDR1 DFQATT, CDR2 SNEGSKA (reference sequence). The CDR3 length is 13 residues. Trimming cost V 0 bases and J 4 bases, with 9 bases left between them.

With regard to this clonotype: A read error is possible here, since a much larger clone lies one base away. The chain links TRBV28 to TRBJ2-2; D is uncertain. Germline CDR1 MDHEN, CDR2 SYDVKM. V lost 3 bases and J lost 3, with 5 bases in between. The CDR3 runs 13 residues. The CDR3 loop is CASSLPYTGELFF. CDR3 nucleotides: TGTGCCAGCAGTTTGCCGTACACCGGGGAGCTGTTTTTT.

In the case of this clonotype: A clone one base away is much larger, so this may be a read error. Because it lacks the conserved phenylalanine or tryptophan at the end, this CDR3 is likely a read error. The rearrangement uses TRBV20-1 and TRBJ1-1; unclear D gene. CDR3 length: 14 amino acids. The ends were cut back, 4 bases at V and 6 bases at J, with 18 bases in the middle. Looked up from germline, CDR1 is DFQATT and CDR2 is SNEGSKA (reference sequence). CDR3 sequence (DNA): TGCAGTGCTAACCTCCGAGGAGGGCGTGCTGAAGCTTTCTCT. Residues: CSANLRGGRAEAFS.

The chain is built from TRBV30 and TRBJ1-3; maybe TRBD1 (5 bases). CDR3 length: 14 amino acids. Trimming took 4 bases from V and 4 from J, leaving 14 bases between them. Looked up from germline, CDR1 is GTSNPN and CDR2 is SVGIG (reference sequence). The CDR3 is CAWNYAGRGNTIYF. The CDR3 DNA follows: TGTGCCTGGAATTACGCGGGACGCGGAAACACCATATATTTT.

This chain joins TRBV7-9 and TRBJ2-3; D is possibly TRBD2 (6 bases). V lost 1 base to trimming and J lost 6 bases, with 20 bases between them. The CDR3 has 17 amino acids. Germline V gene sequence: CDR1 SEHNR, CDR2 FQNEAQ (reference sequence). The CDR3 nucleotides read TGTGCCAGCAGCTTAGTATACGGGGGAAGCATGTTCGATACGCAGTATTTT. This codes for CASSLVYGGSMFDTQYF. Full variable domain (missing parts from reference TRBV7-9 and TRBJ2-3): DTGVSQNPRHKITKRGQNVTFRCDPISEHNRLYWYRQTLGQGPEFLTYFQNEAQLEKSRLLSDRFSAERPKGSFSTLEIQRTEQGDSAMYLCASSLVYGGSMFDTQYFGPGTRLTVL.

This sequence joins TRBV27 and TRBJ2-3; D remains ambiguous. Trimming left V 4 bases short and J 6 bases short, with 11 bases between. Germline V gene lookup returns CDR1 MNHEY and CDR2 SMNVEV (reference sequence). The CDR3 is made up of 13 amino acids. The CDR3 sequence is CASSSMARDTQYF. CDR3 DNA sequence: TGTGCCAGCAGTTCGATGGCCCGCGATACGCAGTATTTT.

In this sample, this clonotype turned up many times. The rearrangement joins TRBV4-2 to TRBJ2-3, with TRBD2 matching over 9 bases. CDR3 length equals 17 residues. Germline V gene data show CDR1 as LGHNA and CDR2 as YNFKEQ. Unmatched junction bases numbered 8, after V lost 0 bases and J lost 4 bases. CDR3 loop: CASSQEWNSGGSDTQYF. The CDR3 coding sequence is TGTGCCAGCAGCCAAGAATGGAATAGCGGGGGTTCAGATACGCAGTATTTT.

Only a few counts were recorded for this clonotype. The rearrangement uses TRBV10-3 and TRBJ2-7; 7 bases agree with TRBD2. CDR1 and CDR2 from the germline V gene are ENHRY and SYGVKD. Trimming at V came to 0 bases and at J to 5 bases, leaving 7 bases not matched to a gene. The CDR3 covers 15 residues. DNA for the CDR3: TGTGCCATCAGTGAGTCTGGAGGGAGGGCCAACGAGCAGTACTTC. It is translated as CAISESGGRANEQYF.

This clonotype was recorded a few times. The genes are TRBV12-3 or TRBV12-4 and TRBJ2-2; D is undetermined. The CDR3 loop spans 13 amino acids. The germline V and J ends were trimmed by 5 bases and 2 bases, with 6 bases remaining between them. The CDR3 coding sequence is TGTGCCAGCAGTCAAACTAACACCGGGGAGCTGTTTTTT. Its translation is CASSQTNTGELFF.